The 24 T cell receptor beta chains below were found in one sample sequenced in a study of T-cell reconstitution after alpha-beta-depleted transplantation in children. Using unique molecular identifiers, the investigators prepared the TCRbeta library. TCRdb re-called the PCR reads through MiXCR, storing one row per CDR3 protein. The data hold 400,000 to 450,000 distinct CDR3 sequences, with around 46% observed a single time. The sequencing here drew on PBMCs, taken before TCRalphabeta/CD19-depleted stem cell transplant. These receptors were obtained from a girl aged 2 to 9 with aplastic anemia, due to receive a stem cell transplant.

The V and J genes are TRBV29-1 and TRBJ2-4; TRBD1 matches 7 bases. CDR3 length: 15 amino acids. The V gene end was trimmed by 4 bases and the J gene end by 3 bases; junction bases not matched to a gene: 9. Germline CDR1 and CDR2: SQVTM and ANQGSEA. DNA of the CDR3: TGCAGCGTTGCCGGGACAGAAAGGGGCAAAAACATTCAGTACTTC. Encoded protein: CSVAGTERGKNIQYF.

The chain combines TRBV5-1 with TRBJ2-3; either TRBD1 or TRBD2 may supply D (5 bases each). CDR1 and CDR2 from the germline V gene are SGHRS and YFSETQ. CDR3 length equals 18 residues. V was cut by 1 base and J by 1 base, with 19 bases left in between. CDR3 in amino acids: CASSLRGSNSVGTDTQYF. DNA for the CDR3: TGCGCCAGCAGCTTGAGGGGATCGAATAGCGTTGGCACAGATACGCAGTATTTT.

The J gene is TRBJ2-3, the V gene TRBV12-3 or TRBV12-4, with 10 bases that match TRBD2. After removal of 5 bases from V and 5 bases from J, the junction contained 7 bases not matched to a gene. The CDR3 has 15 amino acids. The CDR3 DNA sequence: TGTGCCAGCAGTGGGAGCGGGGGGGCCTTAGATACGCAGTATTTT. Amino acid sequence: CASSGSGGALDTQYF.

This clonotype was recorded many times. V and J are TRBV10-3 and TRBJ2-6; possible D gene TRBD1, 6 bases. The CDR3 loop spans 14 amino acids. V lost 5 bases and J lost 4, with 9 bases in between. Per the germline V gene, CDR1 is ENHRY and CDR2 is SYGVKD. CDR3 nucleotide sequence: TGTGCCATCAGTCCAGGGGCCGGGGCCAACGTCCTGACTTTC. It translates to CAISPGAGANVLTF.

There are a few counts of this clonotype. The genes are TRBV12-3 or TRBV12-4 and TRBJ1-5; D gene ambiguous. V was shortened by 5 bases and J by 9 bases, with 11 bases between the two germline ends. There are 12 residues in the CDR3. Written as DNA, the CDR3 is TGTGCCAGCAGTCCCGCCGGGAGGCCCCAGCATTTT. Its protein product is CASSPAGRPQHF.

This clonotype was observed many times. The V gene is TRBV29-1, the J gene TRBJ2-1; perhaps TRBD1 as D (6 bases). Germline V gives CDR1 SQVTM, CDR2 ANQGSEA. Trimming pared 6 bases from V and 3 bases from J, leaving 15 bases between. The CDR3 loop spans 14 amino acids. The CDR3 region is CSVPQGYVYNEQFF. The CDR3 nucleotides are TGCAGCGTCCCACAGGGCTACGTCTACAATGAGCAGTTCTTC.

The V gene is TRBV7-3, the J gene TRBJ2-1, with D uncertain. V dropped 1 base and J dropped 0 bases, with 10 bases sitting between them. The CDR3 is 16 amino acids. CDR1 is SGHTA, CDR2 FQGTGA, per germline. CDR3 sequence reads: CASSLKAVSSYNEQFF. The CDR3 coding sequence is TGTGCCAGCAGCTTAAAGGCGGTTAGCTCCTACAATGAGCAGTTCTTC.

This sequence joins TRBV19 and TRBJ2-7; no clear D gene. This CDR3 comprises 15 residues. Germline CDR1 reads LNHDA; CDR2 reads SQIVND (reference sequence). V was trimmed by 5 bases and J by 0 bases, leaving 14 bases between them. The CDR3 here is CASSSGPWGSYEQYF. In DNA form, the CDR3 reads TGTGCCAGTAGTTCGGGCCCGTGGGGCTCCTACGAGCAGTACTTC.

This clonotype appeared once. The CDR3 here is CASITRQGPGAQYF. The DNA of the CDR3 is TGTGCCTCGATAACTCGACAGGGCCCAGGAGCCCAGTACTTC. V usage is TRBV30 and J usage is TRBJ2-5, with 7 bases identical to TRBD1. The V gene's germline CDR1 is GTSNPN and CDR2 SVGIG (reference sequence). The CDR3 loop spans 14 amino acids. The V gene end was trimmed by 7 bases and the J gene end by 9 bases; junction bases not matched to a gene: 17.

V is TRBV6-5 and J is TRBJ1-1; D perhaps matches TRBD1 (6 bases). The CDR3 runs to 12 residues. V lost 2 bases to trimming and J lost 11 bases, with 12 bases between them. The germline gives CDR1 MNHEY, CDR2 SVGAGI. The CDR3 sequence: CASSYRGGQAFF. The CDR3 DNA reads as TGTGCCAGCAGTTACCGGGGCGGACAGGCTTTCTTT.

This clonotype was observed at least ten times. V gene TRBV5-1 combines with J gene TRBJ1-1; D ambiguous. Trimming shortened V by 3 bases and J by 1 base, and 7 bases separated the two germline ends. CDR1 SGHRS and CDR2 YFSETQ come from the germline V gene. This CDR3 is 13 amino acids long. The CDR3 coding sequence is TGCGCCAGCAGCTACAGCGAGAACACTGAAGCTTTCTTT. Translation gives CASSYSENTEAFF.

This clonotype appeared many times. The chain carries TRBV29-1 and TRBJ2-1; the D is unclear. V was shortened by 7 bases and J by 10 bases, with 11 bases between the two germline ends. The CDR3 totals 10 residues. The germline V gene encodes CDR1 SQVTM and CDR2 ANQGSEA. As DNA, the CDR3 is TGCAGCGCCACCCTATCAGAGCAGTTCTTC. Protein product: CSATLSEQFF.

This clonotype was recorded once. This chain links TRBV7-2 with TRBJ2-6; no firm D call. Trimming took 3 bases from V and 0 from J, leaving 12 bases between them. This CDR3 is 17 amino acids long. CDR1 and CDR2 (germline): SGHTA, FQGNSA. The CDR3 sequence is CASSFYNPSSGANVLTF. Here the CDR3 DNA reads TGTGCCAGCAGCTTCTACAATCCTAGCTCTGGGGCCAACGTCCTGACTTTC.

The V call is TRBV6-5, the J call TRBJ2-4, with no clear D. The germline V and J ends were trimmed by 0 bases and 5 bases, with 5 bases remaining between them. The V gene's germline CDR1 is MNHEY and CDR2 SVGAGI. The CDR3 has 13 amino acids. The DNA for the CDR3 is TGTGCCAGCAGTTACTCGAAGGAAAACATTCAGTACTTC. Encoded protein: CASSYSKENIQYF.

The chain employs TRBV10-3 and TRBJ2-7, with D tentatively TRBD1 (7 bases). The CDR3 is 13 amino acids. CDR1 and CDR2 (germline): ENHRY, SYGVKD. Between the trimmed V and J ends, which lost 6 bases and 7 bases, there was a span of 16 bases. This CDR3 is CAIRVTGAGEQYF. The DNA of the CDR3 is TGTGCCATCAGGGTCACAGGGGCGGGGGAGCAGTACTTC.

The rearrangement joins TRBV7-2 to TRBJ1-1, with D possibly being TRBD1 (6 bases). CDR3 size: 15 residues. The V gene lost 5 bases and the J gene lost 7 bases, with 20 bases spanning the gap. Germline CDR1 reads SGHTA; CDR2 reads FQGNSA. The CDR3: CASSRRTALEGEAFF. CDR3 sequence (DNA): TGTGCCAGCAGCCGCCGGACAGCTTTGGAGGGTGAAGCTTTCTTT.

The CDR3 sequence is CSAIPRTTSGETQYF. The CDR3 bases are TGCAGTGCTATCCCTCGGACTACCAGTGGGGAGACCCAGTACTTC. The chain has TRBV20-1 and TRBJ2-5; D may be TRBD2 (6 bases). The V gene's germline CDR1 is DFQATT and CDR2 SNEGSKA (reference sequence). The CDR3 has 15 residues. V lost 4 bases and J lost 5, with 20 bases in between.

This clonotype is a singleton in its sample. The CDR3 DNA reads TGCGCCAGCAGCTGGACTAGCGGGGGCCCCGGCTTATCCAATGAGCAGTTCTTC. Translating it yields CASSWTSGGPGLSNEQFF. This chain joins TRBV5-1 and TRBJ2-1; the match to TRBD2 covers 13 bases. Germline V gene data show CDR1 as SGHRS and CDR2 as YFSETQ. CDR3 length: 18 residues. V lost 3 bases, J lost 6 bases, and 12 bases stayed unmatched.

CDR3 loop: CASSHRLAGGPGSYEQYF. The CDR3 nucleotides read TGTGCCAGCAGCCATCGGCTAGCGGGAGGGCCTGGGTCCTACGAGCAGTACTTC. The chain uses TRBV3-1 and TRBJ2-7; the match to TRBD2 covers 12 bases. V was clipped by 3 bases and J by 1 base; unmatched bases: 10. Germline V gene sequence: CDR1 LGHDT, CDR2 YNNKEL (reference sequence). The CDR3 is 18 residues long.

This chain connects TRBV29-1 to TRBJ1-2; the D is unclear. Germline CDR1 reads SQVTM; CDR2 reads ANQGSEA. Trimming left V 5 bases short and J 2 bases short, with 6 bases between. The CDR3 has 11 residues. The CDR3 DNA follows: TGCAGCGTTTGGCGGAACTATGGCTACACCTTC. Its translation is CSVWRNYGYTF.

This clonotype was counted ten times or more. The chain's CDR3 is CASSLRGGSYNEQFF. CDR3 DNA: TGCGCCAGCAGCTTGAGAGGGGGGAGTTACAATGAGCAGTTCTTC. This chain uses TRBV5-1 with TRBJ2-1; D might be TRBD1 or TRBD2, each matching 6 bases. Germline V lookup: CDR1 SGHRS, CDR2 YFSETQ. This CDR3 contains 15 residues. Trimming shortened V by 1 base and J by 4 bases, and 12 bases separated the two germline ends.

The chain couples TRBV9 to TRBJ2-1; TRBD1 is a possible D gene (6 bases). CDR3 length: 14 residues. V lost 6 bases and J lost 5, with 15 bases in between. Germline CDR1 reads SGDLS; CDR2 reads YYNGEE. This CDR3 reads CASTWGPTNNEQFF. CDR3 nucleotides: TGTGCCAGCACCTGGGGGCCTACCAACAATGAGCAGTTCTTC.

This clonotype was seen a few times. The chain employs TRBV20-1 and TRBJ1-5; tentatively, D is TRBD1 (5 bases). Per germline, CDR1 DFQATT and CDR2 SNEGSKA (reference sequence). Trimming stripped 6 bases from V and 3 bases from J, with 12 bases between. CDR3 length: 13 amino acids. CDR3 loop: CSAPTEFNQPQHF. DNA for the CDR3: TGCAGTGCCCCGACAGAATTCAATCAGCCCCAGCATTTT.

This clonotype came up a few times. This CDR3 reads CATSRGDIITYF. In DNA, the CDR3 is TGTGCCACCTCCCGGGGGGATATTATTACCTACTTC. This chain uses TRBV7-9 with TRBJ2-5, with 7 positions matching TRBD2. Looked up from germline, CDR1 is SEHNR and CDR2 is FQNEAQ (reference sequence). CDR3 length: 12 amino acids. Germline trimming cut 10 bases from V and 14 bases from J; bases unmatched to any gene: 16.